This record concerns one T cell receptor beta chain sequence. The sample is drawn from a study of monozygotic twins with inflammatory bowel disease. Germline-derived CDR1 and CDR2 are SGHVS and FQNEAQ. The length of the CDR3 is 14 residues. TCRdb re-called the 5' RACE reads and catalogs CDR3 proteins one per entry, DNA excluded. The sample holds approximately 330,000 distinct CDR3 sequences. Sequenced: blood. This sequence was found in a human donor with ulcerative colitis or Crohn's disease, or a healthy co-twin of an affected twin (not recorded which). The rearrangement links TRBV7-8 to TRBJ1-1. The CDR3 sequence is CASSLMGGPTEAFF.